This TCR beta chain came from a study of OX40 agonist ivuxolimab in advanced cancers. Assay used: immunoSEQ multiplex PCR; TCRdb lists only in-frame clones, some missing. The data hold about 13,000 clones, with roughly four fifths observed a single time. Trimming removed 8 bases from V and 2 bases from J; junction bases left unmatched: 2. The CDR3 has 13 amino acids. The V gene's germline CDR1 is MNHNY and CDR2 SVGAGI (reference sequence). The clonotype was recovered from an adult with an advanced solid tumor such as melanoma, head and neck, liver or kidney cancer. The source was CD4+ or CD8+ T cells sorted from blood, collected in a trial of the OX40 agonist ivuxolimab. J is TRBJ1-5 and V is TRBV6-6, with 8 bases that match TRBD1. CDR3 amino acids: CASSDRGNQPQHF. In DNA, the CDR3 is TGTGCCAGCTCGGACAGGGGCAATCAGCCCCAGCATTTT.